This entry is about one TCR beta chain. Antigen specificity is unknown. TCRdb's copy holds only in-frame clones and misses some; the assay was immunoSEQ multiplex PCR. In the table there are approximately 160,000 clones, 90% of which are singletons. The data were taken from a study of T cell responses to AZD1222 COVID-19 vaccine. Germline V lookup: CDR1 SGHNT, CDR2 YYREEE (reference sequence). The CDR3 sequence is 13 residues long. Trimming cost V 1 base and J 3 bases, with 8 bases left between them. General study points: Recipients of two AZD1222 doses showed rising Spike-specific TCR breadth and depth.

The rearrangement joins TRBV5-4 to TRBJ2-7; D is uncertain. The TCR sequence derives from an adult in good health. Specimen: peripheral blood, collected on day 0 of AZD1222 vaccination. DNA of the CDR3: TGTGCCAGCAGCTTGCGCGGCGGCTACGAGCAGTACTTC. Translating gives CASSLRGGYEQYF.